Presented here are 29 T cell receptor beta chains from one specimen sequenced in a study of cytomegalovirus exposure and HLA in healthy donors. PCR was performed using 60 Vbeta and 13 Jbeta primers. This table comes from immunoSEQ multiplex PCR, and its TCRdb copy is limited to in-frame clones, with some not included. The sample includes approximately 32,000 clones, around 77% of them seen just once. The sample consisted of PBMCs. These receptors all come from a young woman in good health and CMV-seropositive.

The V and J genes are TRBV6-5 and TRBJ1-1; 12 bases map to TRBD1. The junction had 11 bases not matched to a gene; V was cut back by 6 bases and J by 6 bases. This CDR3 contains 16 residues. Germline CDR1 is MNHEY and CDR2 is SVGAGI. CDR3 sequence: CASRYGPGQGASEAFF. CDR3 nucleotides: TGTGCCAGCAGATACGGACCGGGACAGGGGGCATCTGAAGCTTTCTTT.

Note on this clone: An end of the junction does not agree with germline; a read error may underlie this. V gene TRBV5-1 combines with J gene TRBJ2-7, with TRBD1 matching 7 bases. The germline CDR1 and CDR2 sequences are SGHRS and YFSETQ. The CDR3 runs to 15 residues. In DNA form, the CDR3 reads TGCACCAGCAGGCGAATCGGACAGGTCGGCTACGAGCAGTACTTC. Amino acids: CTSRRIGQVGYEQYF.

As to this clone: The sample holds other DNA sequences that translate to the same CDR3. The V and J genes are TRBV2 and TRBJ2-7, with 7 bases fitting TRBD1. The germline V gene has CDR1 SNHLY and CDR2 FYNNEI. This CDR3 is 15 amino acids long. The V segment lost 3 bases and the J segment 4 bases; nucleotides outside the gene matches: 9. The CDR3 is CASSDEGAVRYEQYF. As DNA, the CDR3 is TGTGCCAGCAGTGACGAGGGGGCCGTACGTTACGAGCAGTACTTC.

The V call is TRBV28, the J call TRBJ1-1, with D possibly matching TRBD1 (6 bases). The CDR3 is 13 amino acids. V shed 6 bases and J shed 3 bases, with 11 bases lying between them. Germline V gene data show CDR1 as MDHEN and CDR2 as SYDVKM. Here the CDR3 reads CASRDTGYTEAFF. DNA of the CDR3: TGTGCCAGCAGGGATACAGGGTACACTGAAGCTTTCTTT.

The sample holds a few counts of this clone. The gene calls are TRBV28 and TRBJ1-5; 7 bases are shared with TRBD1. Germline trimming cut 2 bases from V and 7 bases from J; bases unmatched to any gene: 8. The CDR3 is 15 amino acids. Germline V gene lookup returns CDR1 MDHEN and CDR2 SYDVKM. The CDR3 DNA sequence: TGTGCCAGCAGTTTAAGGTCAGGGGGTATCCAGCCCCAGCATTTT. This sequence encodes CASSLRSGGIQPQHF.

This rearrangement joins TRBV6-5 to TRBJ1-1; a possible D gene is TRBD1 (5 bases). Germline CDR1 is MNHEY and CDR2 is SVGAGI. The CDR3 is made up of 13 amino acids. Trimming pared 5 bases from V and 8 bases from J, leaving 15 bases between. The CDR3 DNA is TGTGCCAGCAGTGAACGGACAACCTTCGAAGCTTTCTTT. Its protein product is CASSERTTFEAFF.

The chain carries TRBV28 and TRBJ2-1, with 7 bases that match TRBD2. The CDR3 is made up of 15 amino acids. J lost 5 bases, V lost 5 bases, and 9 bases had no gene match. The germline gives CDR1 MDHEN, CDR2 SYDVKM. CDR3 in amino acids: CASSLYVSGNNEQFF. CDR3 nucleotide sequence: TGTGCCAGCAGTCTATACGTAAGCGGGAACAATGAGCAGTTCTTC.

In nucleotides, the CDR3 is TGCAGCGTGGGGACAGGGGGCTATTCCGAAGCTTTCTTT. This gives the protein CSVGTGGYSEAFF. The chain combines TRBV29-1 with TRBJ1-1; 12 nucleotides align to TRBD1. The J segment lost 8 bases and the V segment lost 6 bases, leaving 7 bases of the junction unmatched. Germline loops: CDR1 SQVTM, CDR2 ANQGSEA. The CDR3 is 13 amino acids.

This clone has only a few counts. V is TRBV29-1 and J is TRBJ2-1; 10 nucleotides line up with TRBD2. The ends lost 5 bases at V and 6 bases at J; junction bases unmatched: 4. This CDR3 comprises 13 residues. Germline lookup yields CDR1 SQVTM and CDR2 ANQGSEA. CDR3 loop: CSVLPSGSNEQFF. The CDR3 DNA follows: TGCAGCGTTCTCCCTAGCGGGAGCAATGAGCAGTTCTTC.

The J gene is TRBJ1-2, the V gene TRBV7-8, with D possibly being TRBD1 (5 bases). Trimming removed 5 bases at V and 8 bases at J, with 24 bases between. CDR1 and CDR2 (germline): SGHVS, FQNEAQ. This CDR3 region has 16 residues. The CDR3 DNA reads TGTGCCAGCAGCCGGGAAGCGGGCAGAGTAAGGGGAGGCTACACCTTC. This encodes CASSREAGRVRGGYTF.

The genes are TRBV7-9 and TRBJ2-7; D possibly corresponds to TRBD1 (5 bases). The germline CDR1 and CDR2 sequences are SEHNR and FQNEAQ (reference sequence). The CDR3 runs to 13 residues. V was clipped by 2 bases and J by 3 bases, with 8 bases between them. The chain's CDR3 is CASSLSQGYEQYF. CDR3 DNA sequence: TGTGCCAGCAGCTTATCCCAGGGCTACGAGCAGTACTTC.

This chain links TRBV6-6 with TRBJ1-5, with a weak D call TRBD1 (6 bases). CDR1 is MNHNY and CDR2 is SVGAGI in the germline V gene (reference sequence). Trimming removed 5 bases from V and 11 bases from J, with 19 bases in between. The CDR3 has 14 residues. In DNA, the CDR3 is TGTGCCAGCAGTCCCGGGACATCTCATTTGGCCCAGCATTTT. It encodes CASSPGTSHLAQHF.

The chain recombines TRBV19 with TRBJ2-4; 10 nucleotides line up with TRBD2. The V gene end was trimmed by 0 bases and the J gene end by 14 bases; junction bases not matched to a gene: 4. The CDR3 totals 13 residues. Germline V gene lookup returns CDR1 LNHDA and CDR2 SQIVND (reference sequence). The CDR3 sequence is CASSIDLAGVEYF. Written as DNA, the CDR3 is TGTGCCAGTAGTATAGACCTAGCGGGAGTAGAGTACTTC.

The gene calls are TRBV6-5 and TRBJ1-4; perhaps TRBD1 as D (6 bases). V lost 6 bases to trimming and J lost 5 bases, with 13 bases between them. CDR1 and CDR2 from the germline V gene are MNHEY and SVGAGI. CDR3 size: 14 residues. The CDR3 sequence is CASSRTVSNEKLFF. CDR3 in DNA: TGTGCCAGCAGCCGGACAGTGTCGAATGAAAAACTGTTTTTT.

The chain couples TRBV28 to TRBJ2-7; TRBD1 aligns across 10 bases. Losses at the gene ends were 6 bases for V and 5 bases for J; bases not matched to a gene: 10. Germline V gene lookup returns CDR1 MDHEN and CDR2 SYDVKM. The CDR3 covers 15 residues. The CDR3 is CASSPPGQGFHEQYF. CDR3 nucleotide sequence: TGTGCCAGCAGCCCTCCGGGACAGGGGTTTCACGAGCAGTACTTC.

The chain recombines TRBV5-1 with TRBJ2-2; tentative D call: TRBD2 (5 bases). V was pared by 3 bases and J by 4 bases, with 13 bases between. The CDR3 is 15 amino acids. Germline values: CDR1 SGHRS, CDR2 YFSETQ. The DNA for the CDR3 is TGCGCCAGCAGCTCCGGCGGGTTGAGCACCGGGGAGCTGTTTTTT. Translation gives CASSSGGLSTGELFF. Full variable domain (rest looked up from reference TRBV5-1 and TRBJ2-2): KAGVTQTPRYLIKTRGQQVTLSCSPISGHRSVSWYQQTPGQGLQFLFEYFSETQRNKGNFPGRFSGRQFSNSRSEMNVSTLELGDSALYLCASSSGGLSTGELFFGEGSRLTVL.

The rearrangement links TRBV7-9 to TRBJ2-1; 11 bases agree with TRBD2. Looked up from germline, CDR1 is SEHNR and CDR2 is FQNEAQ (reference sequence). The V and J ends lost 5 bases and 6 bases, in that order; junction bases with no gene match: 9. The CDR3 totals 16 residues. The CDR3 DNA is TGTGCCAGCAGCACACAACCGGGACTAGCGGCCAATGAGCAGTTCTTC. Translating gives CASSTQPGLAANEQFF.

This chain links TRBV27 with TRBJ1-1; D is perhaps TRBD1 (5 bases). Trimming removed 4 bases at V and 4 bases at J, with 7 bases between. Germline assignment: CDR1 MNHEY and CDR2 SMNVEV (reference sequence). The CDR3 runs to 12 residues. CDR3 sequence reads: CASSSGGTEAFF. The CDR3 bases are TGTGCCAGCAGTTCGGGGGGCACTGAAGCTTTCTTT.

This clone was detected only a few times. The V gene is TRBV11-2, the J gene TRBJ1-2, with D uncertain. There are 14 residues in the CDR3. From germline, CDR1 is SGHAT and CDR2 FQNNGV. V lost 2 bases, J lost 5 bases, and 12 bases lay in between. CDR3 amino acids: CASSLTGKEYGYTF. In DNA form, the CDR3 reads TGTGCCAGCAGCTTAACCGGGAAAGAGTATGGCTACACCTTC.

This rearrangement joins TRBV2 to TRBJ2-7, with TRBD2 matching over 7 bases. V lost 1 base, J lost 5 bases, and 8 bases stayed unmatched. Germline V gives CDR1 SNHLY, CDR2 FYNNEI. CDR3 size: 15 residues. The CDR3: CASSEGGTNKDEQYF. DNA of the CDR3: TGTGCCAGCAGTGAAGGGGGGACTAATAAGGACGAGCAGTACTTC.

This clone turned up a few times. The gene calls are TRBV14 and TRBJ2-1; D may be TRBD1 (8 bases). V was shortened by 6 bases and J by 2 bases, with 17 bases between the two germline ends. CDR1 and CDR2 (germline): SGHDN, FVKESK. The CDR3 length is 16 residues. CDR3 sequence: CASSQTGGAPYNEQFF. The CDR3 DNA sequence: TGTGCCAGCAGTCAAACAGGGGGGGCCCCCTACAATGAGCAGTTCTTC.

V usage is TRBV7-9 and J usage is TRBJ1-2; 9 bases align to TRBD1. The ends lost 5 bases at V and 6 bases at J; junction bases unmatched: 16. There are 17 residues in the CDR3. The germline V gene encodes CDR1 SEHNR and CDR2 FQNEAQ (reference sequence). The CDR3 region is CASSPNPSRDRANGYTF. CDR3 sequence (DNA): TGTGCCAGCAGCCCCAACCCCTCTCGGGACAGGGCCAATGGCTACACCTTC.

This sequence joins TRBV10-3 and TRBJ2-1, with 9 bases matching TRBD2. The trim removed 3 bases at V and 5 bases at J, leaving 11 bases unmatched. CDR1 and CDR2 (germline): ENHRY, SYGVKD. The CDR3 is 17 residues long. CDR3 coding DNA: TGTGCCATCAGTGATGTTGCCGGCGGGAGGGCCCACAATGAGCAGTTCTTC. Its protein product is CAISDVAGGRAHNEQFF.

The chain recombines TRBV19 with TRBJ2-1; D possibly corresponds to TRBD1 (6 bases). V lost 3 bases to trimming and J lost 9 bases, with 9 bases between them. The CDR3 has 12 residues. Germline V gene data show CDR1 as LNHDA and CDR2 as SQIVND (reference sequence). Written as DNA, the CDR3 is TGTGCCAGTAGTATCATCAGGGGTGAGCAGTTCTTC. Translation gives CASSIIRGEQFF.

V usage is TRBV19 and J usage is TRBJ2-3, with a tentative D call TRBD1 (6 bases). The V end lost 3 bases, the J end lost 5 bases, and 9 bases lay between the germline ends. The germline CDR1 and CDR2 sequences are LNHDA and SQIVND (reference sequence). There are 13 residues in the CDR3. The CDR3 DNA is TGTGCCAGTAGTATCTCAGGGGAAGATACGCAGTATTTT. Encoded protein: CASSISGEDTQYF.

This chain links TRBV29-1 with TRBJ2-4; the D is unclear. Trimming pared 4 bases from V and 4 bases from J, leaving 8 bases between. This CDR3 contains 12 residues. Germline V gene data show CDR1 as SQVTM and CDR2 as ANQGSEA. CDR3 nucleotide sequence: TGCAGCGTTGGAGGCCAGAAAAACATTCAGTACTTC. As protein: CSVGGQKNIQYF.

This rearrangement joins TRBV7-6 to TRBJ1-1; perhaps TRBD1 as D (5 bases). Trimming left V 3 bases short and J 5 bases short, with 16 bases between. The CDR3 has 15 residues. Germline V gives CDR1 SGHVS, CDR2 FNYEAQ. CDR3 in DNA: TGTGCCAGCAGCTTCCTCGTAGGGGCATATACTGAAGCTTTCTTT. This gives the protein CASSFLVGAYTEAFF.

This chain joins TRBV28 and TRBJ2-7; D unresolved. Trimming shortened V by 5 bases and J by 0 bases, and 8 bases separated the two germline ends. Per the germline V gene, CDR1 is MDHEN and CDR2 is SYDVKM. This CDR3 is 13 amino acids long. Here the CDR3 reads CASSRQNSYEQYF. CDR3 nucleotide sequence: TGTGCCAGCAGTAGACAAAACTCCTACGAGCAGTACTTC.

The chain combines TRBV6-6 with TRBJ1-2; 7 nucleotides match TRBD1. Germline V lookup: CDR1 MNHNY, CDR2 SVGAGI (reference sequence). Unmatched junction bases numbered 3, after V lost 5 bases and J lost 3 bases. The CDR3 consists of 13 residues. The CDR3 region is CASSPTGDYGYTF. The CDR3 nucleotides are TGTGCCAGCAGTCCTACAGGGGACTATGGCTACACCTTC.